This is a list of T cell receptor beta chains from one sample in a study of cytomegalovirus exposure and HLA in healthy donors. Sequenced by immunoSEQ multiplex PCR; TCRdb stores in-frame clones only, minus some. This table has under 200,000 clones, 75% to 85% appearing once. Material for sequencing was PBMCs. The receptor source for this set is a female donor in good health and CMV-seronegative. Each CDR3 is given with its conserved first and last residue. A D gene is named only where the DNA matches it firmly. Some rows mark clone size as missing; the rest say once, few, many or name a class of expanded clone.

cdr3_nt,cdr3_aa,j_call,v_call,d_call,clone_size
TGTGCCAGCAGCTCTTCCGGGACAGGGGCCGGGGAGCTGTTTTTT,CASSSSGTGAGELFF,TRBJ2-2,TRBV6-5,TRBD1,-
TGCGCCAGCAGCTTAGATGGGCGGACAGGAACGAACACTGAAGCTTTCTTT,CASSLDGRTGTNTEAFF,TRBJ1-1,TRBV5-1,TRBD1,-
TGTGCCAGCATACGGAGCGGGGGCACAGATACGCAGTATTTT,CASIRSGGTDTQYF,TRBJ2-3,TRBV7-9,TRBD2,-
TGTGCCAGCAGTTCCCCCAGCGGGACATGGGCCGGGGAGCTGTTTTTT,CASSSPSGTWAGELFF,TRBJ2-2,TRBV27,-,-
TGTGCCACGAAAGGCGGGCAGACCTCTGGGGCCAACGTCCTGACTTTC,CATKGGQTSGANVLTF,TRBJ2-6,TRBV15,-,-
TGTGCCAGCAGTTGGGGGGGCCTTGCCGGGGAGCTGTTTTTT,CASSWGGLAGELFF,TRBJ2-2,TRBV2,-,-
TGTGCCAGCAGTTTGCTAGCGGGACCAAGTAATGAGCAGTTCTTC,CASSLLAGPSNEQFF,TRBJ2-1,TRBV6-1,TRBD2,-
TGTGCCACTAACTTGGAGGGGATACCGAACGAGCAGTACTTC,CATNLEGIPNEQYF,TRBJ2-7,TRBV2,-,-
TGTGCCAGCAGCGCCTTTAGCTCCTATAATTCACCCCTCCACTTT,CASSAFSSYNSPLHF,TRBJ1-6,TRBV28,-,-
TGTGCCAGCAGTTACCAGGGAAACACCGGGGAGCTGTTTTTT,CASSYQGNTGELFF,TRBJ2-2,TRBV6-5,-,-
TGTGCCAGCTCTCGGCGACAGGCTCGCACAGATACGCAGTATTTT,CASSRRQARTDTQYF,TRBJ2-3,TRBV18,-,-
TGCGCCAGCAGCTTGGCCGGGGGAAAAAACACCGGGGAGCTGTTTTTT,CASSLAGGKNTGELFF,TRBJ2-2,TRBV5-1,-,once
TGTGCCAGTAGTGAGACTAGCGGAGTCGCGAACACCGGGGAGCTGTTTTTT,CASSETSGVANTGELFF,TRBJ2-2,TRBV19,TRBD2,-
TGTGCCAGCAGATCTCCGGGACAGGCGAAAGAGACCCAGTACTTC,CASRSPGQAKETQYF,TRBJ2-5,TRBV27,TRBD1,-
TGTGCCAGCAAGCGGGGAGGCTATGGCTACACCTTC,CASKRGGYGYTF,TRBJ1-2,TRBV28,-,-
TGTGCCAGCAGCCGGGGACAGACGAGAAACACCATATATTTT,CASSRGQTRNTIYF,TRBJ1-3,TRBV6-5,TRBD1,-
TGCGCCAGCACCCCCGACCCGGGACAGGGTTATAAGAGGACTGAAGCTTTCTTT,CASTPDPGQGYKRTEAFF,TRBJ1-1,TRBV5-1,TRBD1,-
TGTGCCAGCAGCCAGGGACTAGCGGGAGAAGCTGTTCGGCCCCAGTACTTC,CASSQGLAGEAVRPQYF,TRBJ2-5,TRBV11-3,TRBD2,-
TGTGCCAGCAGTTCCGCTAGCGGGGGATCCTACGAGCAGTACTTC,CASSSASGGSYEQYF,TRBJ2-7,TRBV6-6,TRBD2,-
TGTGCCAGCAGCGTAGACGGGTCCCTGGACGAGCAGTACTTC,CASSVDGSLDEQYF,TRBJ2-7,TRBV9,-,-
TGTGCCTGGAGTACACAGGCCTTTAATGAAAAACTGTTTTTT,CAWSTQAFNEKLFF,TRBJ1-4,TRBV30,-,-
TGTGCCAGCAGCTTAAGCTCTTGGAACTATGGCTACACCTTC,CASSLSSWNYGYTF,TRBJ1-2,TRBV7-2,-,-
TGTGCCAGCTCACCCCCGAGACTAGCGGTATCCTCCTACAATGAGCAGTTCTTC,CASSPPRLAVSSYNEQFF,TRBJ2-1,TRBV18,TRBD2,-
TGTGCCAGCAGGCCCGGCCCCCTAGCGGGGGAGCAGTTCTTC,CASRPGPLAGEQFF,TRBJ2-1,TRBV6-4,TRBD2,-
TGCGCCAGCAGCTCACGGGGGGGAGAGACCCAGTACTTC,CASSSRGGETQYF,TRBJ2-5,TRBV5-1,TRBD2,once
TGTGCCAGTAGTCTTCGACCATTTGGGGCCAACGGCCTGACTTTC,CASSLRPFGANGLTF,TRBJ2-6,TRBV19,-,-
TGTGCCAGCAGGGCCGGGACAGGTTATGAAAAACTGTTTTTT,CASRAGTGYEKLFF,TRBJ1-4,TRBV7-8,TRBD1,-
TGTGCCAGCAGCTTAGTTGGGCTATACAATCAGCCCCAGCATTTT,CASSLVGLYNQPQHF,TRBJ1-5,TRBV7-2,-,once
TGTGCCAGCAGCTTCTGGGGACTCGACACCGGGGAGCTGTTTTTT,CASSFWGLDTGELFF,TRBJ2-2,TRBV5-6,-,-